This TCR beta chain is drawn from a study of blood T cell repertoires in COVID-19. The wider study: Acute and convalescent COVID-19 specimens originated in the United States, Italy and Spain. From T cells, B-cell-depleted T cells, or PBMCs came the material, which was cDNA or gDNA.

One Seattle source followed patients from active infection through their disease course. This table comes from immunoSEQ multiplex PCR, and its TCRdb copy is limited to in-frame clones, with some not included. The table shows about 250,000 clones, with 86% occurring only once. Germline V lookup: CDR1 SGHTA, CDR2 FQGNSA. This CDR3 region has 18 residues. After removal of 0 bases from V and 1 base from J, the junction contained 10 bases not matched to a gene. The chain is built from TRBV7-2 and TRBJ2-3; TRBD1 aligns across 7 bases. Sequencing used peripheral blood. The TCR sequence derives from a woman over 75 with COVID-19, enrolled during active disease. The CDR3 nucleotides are TGTGCCAGCAGCTTAGCAGGGGGCGTGGGATCACGCACAGATACGCAGTATTTT. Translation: CASSLAGGVGSRTDTQYF. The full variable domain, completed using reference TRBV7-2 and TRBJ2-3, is GAGVSQSPSNKVTEKGKDVELRCDPISGHTALYWYRQSLGQGLEFLIYFQGNSAPDKSGLPSDRFSAERTGGSVSTLTIQRTQQEDSAVYLCASSLAGGVGSRTDTQYFGPGTRLTVL.